This TCR beta chain was sequenced for a study of PD-L1 blockade in urothelial cancer. As for the study in general: Male sex and bladder-origin urothelial cancer were recorded for about 85% of the roughly 30 patients.

Germline CDR1 and CDR2: GTSNPN and SVGIG (reference sequence). V lost 2 bases and J lost 0, with 5 bases in between. The CDR3 sequence is 14 residues long. Using immunoSEQ multiplex PCR, the repertoire was profiled, and TCRdb retains in-frame clones only, with some absent. The profile shows more than 95,000 clones, around 88% of them singletons. Time point noted: peripheral blood 6 weeks after treatment start. The chain employs TRBV30 and TRBJ2-6; D is uncertain. The sequencing here drew on PBMCs, taken around atezolizumab (anti-PD-L1) treatment. This receptor was taken from a man aged 45-65 years with urothelial cancer. The CDR3 reads CAWSLLSGANVLTF. The CDR3 DNA reads TGTGCCTGGAGTCTTCTCTCTGGGGCCAACGTCCTGACTTTC.